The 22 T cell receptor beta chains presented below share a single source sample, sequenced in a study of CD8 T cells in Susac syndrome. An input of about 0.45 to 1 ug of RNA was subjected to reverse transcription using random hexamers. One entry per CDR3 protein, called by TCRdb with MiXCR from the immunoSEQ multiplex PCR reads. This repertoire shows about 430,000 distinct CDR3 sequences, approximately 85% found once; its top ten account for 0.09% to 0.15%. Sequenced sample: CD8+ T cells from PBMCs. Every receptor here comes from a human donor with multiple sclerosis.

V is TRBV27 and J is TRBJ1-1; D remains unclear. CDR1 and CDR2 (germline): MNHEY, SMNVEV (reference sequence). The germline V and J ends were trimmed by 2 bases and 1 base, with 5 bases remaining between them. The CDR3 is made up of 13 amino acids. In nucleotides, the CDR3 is TGTGCCAGCAGTTTAAAAGAGAACACTGAAGCTTTCTTT. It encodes CASSLKENTEAFF.

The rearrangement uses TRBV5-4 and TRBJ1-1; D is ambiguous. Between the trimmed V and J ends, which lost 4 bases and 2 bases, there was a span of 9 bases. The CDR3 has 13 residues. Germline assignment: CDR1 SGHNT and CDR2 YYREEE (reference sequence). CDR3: CASSPERNTEAFF. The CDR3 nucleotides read TGTGCCAGCAGCCCCGAACGCAACACTGAAGCTTTCTTT.

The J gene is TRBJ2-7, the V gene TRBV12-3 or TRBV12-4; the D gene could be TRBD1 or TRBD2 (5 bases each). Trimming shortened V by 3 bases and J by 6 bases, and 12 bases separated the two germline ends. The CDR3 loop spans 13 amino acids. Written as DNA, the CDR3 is TGTGCCAGCAGTTTTGGGAGAGGGACCGAGCAGTACTTC. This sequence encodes CASSFGRGTEQYF.

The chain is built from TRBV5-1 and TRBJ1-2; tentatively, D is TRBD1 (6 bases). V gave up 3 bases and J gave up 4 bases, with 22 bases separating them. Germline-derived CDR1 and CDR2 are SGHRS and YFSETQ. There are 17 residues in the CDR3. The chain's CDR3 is CASSSPSVPGHGYGYTF. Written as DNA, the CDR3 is TGCGCCAGCAGCTCTCCCTCCGTACCGGGACATGGCTATGGCTACACCTTC. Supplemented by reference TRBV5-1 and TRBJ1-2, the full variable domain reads KAGVTQTPRYLIKTRGQQVTLSCSPISGHRSVSWYQQTPGQGLQFLFEYFSETQRNKGNFPGRFSGRQFSNSRSEMNVSTLELGDSALYLCASSSPSVPGHGYGYTFGSGTRLTVV.

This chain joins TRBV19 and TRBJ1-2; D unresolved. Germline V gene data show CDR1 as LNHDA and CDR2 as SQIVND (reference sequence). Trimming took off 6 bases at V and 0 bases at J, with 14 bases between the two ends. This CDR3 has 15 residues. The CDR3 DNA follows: TGTGCCAGTAGCCCCCGGCACGGAACTAACTATGGCTACACCTTC. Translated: CASSPRHGTNYGYTF.

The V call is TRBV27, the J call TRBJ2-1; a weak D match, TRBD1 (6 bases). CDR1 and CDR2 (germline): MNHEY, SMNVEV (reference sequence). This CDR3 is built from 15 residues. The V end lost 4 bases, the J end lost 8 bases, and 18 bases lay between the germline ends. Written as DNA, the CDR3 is TGTGCCAGCAGTTCACTTGAAGGACAGCTCGATGAGCAGTTCTTC. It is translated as CASSSLEGQLDEQFF.

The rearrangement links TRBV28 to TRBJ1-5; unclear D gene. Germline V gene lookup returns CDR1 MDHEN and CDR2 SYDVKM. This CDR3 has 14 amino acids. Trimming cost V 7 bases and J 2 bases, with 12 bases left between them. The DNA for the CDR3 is TGTGCCAGCACCAACCCCGGGGGCAATCAGCCCCAGCATTTT. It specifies CASTNPGGNQPQHF. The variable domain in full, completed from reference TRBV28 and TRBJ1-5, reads DVKVTQSSRYLVKRTGEKVFLECVQDMDHENMFWYRQDPGLGLRLIYFSYDVKMKEKGDIPEGYSVSREKKERFSLILESASTNQTSMYLCASTNPGGNQPQHFGDGTRLSIL.

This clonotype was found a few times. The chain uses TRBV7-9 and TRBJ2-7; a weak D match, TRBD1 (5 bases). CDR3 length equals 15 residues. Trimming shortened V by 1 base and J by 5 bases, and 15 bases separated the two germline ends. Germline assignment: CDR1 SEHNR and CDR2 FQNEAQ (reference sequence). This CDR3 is CASSLVQGLFDEQYF. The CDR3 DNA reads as TGTGCCAGCAGCTTAGTTCAGGGCTTGTTCGACGAGCAGTACTTC.

The CDR3 DNA reads as TGCGCCAGCAGCTTGCTATGGACCTCGGGCGAGCAGTACTTC. This codes for CASSLLWTSGEQYF. V usage is TRBV5-1 and J usage is TRBJ2-7; D ambiguous. The CDR3 consists of 14 residues. In germline, CDR1 is SGHRS, CDR2 YFSETQ. V shed 1 base and J shed 6 bases, with 14 bases lying between them.

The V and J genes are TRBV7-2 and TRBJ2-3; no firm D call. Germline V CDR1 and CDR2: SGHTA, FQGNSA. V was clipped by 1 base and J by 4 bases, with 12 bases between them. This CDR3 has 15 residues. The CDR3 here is CASSLGVSRPDTQYF. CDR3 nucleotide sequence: TGTGCCAGCAGCTTAGGGGTATCACGACCAGATACGCAGTATTTT.

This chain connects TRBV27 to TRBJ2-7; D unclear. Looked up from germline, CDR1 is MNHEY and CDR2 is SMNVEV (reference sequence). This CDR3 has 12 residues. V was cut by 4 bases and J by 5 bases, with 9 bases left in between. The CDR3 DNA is TGTGCCAGCAGTTCGATAGGAGACGAGCAGTACTTC. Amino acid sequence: CASSSIGDEQYF.

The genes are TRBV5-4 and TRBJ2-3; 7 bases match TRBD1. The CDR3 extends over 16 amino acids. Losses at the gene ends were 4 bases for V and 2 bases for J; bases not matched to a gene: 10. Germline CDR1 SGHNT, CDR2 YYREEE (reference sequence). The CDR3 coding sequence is TGTGCCAGCAGCCCTGAGGGGGCCTTAGTCACAGATACGCAGTATTTT. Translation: CASSPEGALVTDTQYF.

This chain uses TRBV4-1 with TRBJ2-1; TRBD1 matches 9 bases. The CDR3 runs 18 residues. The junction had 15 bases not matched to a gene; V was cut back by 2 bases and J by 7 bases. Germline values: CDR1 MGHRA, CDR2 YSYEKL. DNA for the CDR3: TGCGCCAGCAGCCAAATCCGGACGGACAGGGGAGTTTGTAATGAGCAGTTCTTC. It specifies CASSQIRTDRGVCNEQFF.

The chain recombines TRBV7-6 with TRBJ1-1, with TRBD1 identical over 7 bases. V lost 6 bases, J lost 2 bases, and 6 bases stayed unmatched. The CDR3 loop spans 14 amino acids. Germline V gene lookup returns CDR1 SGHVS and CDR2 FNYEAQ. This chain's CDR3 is CASSRRTGNTEAFF. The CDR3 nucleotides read TGTGCCAGCAGTCGGAGGACAGGAAACACTGAAGCTTTCTTT.

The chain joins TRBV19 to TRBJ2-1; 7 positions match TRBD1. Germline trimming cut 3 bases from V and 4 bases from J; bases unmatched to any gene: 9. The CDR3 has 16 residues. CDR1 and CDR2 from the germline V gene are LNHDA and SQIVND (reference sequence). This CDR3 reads CASSIDRDVLYNEQFF. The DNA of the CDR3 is TGTGCCAGTAGTATTGACAGGGATGTCCTTTACAATGAGCAGTTCTTC.

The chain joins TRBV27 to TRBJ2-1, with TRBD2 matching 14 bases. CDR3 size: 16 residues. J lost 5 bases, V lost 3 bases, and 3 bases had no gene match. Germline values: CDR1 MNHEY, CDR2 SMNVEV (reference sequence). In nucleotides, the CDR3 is TGTGCCAGCAGTTTGCCGGGACTAGCGGGAGACAATGAGCAGTTCTTC. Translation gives CASSLPGLAGDNEQFF.

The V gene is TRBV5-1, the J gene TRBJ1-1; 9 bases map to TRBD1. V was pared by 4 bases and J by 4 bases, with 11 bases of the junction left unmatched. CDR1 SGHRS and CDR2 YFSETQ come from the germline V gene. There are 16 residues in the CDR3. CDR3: CASSPLGGQGFTEAFF. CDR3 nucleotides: TGCGCCAGCAGCCCCCTTGGGGGACAGGGCTTCACTGAAGCTTTCTTT.

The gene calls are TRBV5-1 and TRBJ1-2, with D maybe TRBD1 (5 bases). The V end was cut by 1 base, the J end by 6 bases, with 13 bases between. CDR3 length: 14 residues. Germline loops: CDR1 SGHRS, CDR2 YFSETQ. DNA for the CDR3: TGCGCCAGCAGCTTGAGAGGGGTTGGGGATGGCTACACCTTC. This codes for CASSLRGVGDGYTF.

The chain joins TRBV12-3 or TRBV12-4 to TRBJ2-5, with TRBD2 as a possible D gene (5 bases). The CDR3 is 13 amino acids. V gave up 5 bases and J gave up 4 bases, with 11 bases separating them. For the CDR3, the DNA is TGTGCCAGCAGTACCGAGGGAGCAGAGACCCAGTACTTC. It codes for CASSTEGAETQYF.

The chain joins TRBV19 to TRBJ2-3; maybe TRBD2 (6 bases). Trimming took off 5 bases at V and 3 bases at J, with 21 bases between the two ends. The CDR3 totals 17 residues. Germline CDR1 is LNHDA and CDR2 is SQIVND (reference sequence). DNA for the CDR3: TGTGCCAGTAGTGGCGCCGGGGGACGGTGGGAGACAGATACGCAGTATTTT. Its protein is CASSGAGGRWETDTQYF.

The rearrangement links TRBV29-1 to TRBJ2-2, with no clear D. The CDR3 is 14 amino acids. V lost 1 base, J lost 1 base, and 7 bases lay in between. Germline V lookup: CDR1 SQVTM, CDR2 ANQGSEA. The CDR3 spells CSVEADGNTGELFF. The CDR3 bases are TGCAGCGTTGAAGCCGACGGGAACACCGGGGAGCTGTTTTTT.

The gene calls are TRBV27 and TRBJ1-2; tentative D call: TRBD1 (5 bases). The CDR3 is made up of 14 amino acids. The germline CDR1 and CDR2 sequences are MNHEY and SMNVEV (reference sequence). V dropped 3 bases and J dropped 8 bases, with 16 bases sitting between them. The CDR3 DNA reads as TGTGCCAGCAGTTTGTTAGGGGACTGGGGCGGCTACACCTTC. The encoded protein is CASSLLGDWGGYTF.